Here is one T cell receptor (beta chain) with its context. No antigen is known for it. This record belongs to a study of OX40 agonist ivuxolimab in advanced cancers. Study in general: Ivuxolimab, an antibody acting as an agonist of OX40 (CD134), was used to treat patients.

Study-wide results and caveats: Clonal expansion among partial responders at 0.1-3.0 mg/kg ranked near the lowest. The CD4+ and CD8+ T cells in the blood had expanded clonally by week 6 at 0.1 to 3.0 mg/kg.

Data came from immunoSEQ multiplex PCR; TCRdb stores just in-frame clones and leaves some out. The sample yields 55,000 to 70,000 clones, approximately 80% seen once. CDR3 length equals 16 residues. This chain connects TRBV21-1 to TRBJ1-2; the D segment call TRBD1 is taken from the table without a DNA check. TRBV21-1 is annotated as a pseudogene. This specimen was CD4+ or CD8+ T cells sorted from blood, taken in a trial of the OX40 agonist ivuxolimab. This clonotype was sampled from an adult with an advanced solid tumor such as melanoma, head and neck, liver or kidney cancer. Here the CDR3 reads CASSKALGAPVYGYTF. The CDR3 nucleotides are TGTGCCAGCAGCAAAGCGTTGGGGGCGCCCGTCTATGGCTACACCTTC.